This entry describes one TCR beta chain. This entry is derived from a study of blood T cell repertoires in COVID-19. At the level of the study: PBMCs, B-cell-depleted T cells, or T cells provided the cDNA or gDNA that made up the material.

Authors' processing steps: Reference gene primers were amplified, and this amplification served to estimate nucleated cell counts. The assay was immunoSEQ multiplex PCR, and TCRdb's table has in-frame clones only and misses some. V and J calls and clone size are given by that table; D and trimming were obtained from the DNA. The sample includes 250,000 to 350,000 clones, about 87% of them seen just once. This CDR3 is built from 15 residues. Germline CDR1 SGHRS, CDR2 YFSETQ. Trimming cost V 4 bases and J 6 bases; bases outside gene matches: 6. Enrollment of patients from Seattle took place during active infection, with longitudinal follow-up.

The sample taken for sequencing was peripheral blood. This clonotype was sampled from a woman between 50 and 59 years old with COVID-19, enrolled during active disease. The rearrangement joins TRBV5-1 to TRBJ2-1; 11 nucleotides match TRBD2. DNA of the CDR3: TGCGCCAGCAGCCTGACTAGCGGGATATCCAATGAGCAGTTCTTC. The encoded protein is CASSLTSGISNEQFF.